Given below is one T cell receptor (beta chain) in context. No antigen is known for it. This entry comes from a study of shared clonotypes between healthy human individuals. Points from the study as a whole: Rarefaction indicated that sorted-subset sequencing remained incomplete although depth was large.

V dropped 2 bases and J dropped 2; count of bases not matched to a gene: 4. The CDR3 has 15 residues. The germline gives CDR1 MNHNY, CDR2 SVGAGI (reference sequence). Clones were read by immunoSEQ multiplex PCR, and TCRdb kept only the in-frame ones, dropping some. Of 2 million to 2.5 million clones listed, around 95% are singletons. The sample comprised naive CD4+ T cells sorted from blood. Subset described: CD45RA+ positively selected. This chain joins TRBV6-6 and TRBJ2-7, with 9 bases fitting TRBD2. The receptor was isolated from a man younger than 35 in good health. The CDR3 region is CASSYEAGGAYEQYF. Written as DNA, the CDR3 is TGTGCCAGCAGTTACGAAGCGGGAGGAGCCTACGAGCAGTACTTC.